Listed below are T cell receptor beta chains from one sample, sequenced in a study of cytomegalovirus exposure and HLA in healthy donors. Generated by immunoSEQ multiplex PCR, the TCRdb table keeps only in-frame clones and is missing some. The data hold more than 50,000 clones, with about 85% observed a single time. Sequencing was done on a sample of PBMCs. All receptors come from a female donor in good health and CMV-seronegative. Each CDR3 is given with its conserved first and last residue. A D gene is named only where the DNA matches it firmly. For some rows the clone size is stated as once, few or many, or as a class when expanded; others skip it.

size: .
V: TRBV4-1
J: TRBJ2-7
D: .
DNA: TGCGCCAGCAGCCAAGATACAGTTGCCTACGAGCAGTACTTC
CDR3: CASSQDTVAYEQYF

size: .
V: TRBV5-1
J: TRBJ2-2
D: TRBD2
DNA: TGCGCCAGCAGCTTGGATACTAGCGCCTTCACCGGGGAGCTGTTTTTT
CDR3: CASSLDTSAFTGELFF

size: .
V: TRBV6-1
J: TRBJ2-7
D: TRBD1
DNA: TGTGCCAGCAGTCAAGAGGACAGGCAGAGTTACGAGCAGTACTTC
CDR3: CASSQEDRQSYEQYF

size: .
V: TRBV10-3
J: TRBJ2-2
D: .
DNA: TGTGCCATCAGTGAGTCGAGCGGCGGGGAAAACACCGGGGAGCTGTTTTTT
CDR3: CAISESSGGENTGELFF

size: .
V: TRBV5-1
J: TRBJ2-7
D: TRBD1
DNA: TGCGCCAGCGTACGGGACAGGGGCTACGAGCAGTACTTC
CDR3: CASVRDRGYEQYF

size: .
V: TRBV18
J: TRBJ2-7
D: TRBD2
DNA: TGTGCCAGCTCACCATCTAGCGGCTACGAGCAGTACTTC
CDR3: CASSPSSGYEQYF

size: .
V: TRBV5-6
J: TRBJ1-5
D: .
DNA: TGTGCCAGCAGCTTGCGAAGGGGGCCCCAGCATTTT
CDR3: CASSLRRGPQHF

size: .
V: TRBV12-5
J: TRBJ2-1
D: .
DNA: TGTGCTAGTGGTTTGTCGGCGGGACCCATGGGCCATGAGCAGTTCTTC
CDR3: CASGLSAGPMGHEQFF

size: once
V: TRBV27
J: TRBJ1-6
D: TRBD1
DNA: TGTGCCAGCAGGGGACAGGGGAATTCACCCCTCCACTTT
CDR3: CASRGQGNSPLHF

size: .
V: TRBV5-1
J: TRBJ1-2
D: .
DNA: TGCGCCAGCAGCTTGACCGGCAGCCAGGGATCCGGCTACACCTTC
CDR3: CASSLTGSQGSGYTF

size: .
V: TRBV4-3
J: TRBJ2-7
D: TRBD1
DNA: TGCGCCAGCAGCGCAGAGGACAGGGGAATGAACGAGCAGTACTTC
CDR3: CASSAEDRGMNEQYF

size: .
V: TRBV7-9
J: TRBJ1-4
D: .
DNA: TGTGCCAGCAGCTTGGGGCCCCAAAGGAATGAAAAACTGTTTTTT
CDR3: CASSLGPQRNEKLFF